This T cell receptor (beta chain) was sequenced for a study of vaccination and CD4 T cells after COVID-19. Overall study: Convalescent persons amounted to six males plus four females, two of whom were Hispanic.

Treatment described: roughly 11-day PBMC culture with coronavirus spike peptide pools or control peptides (ViraFEST assay). The unexposed donor gave CD4+ T cells before the COVID-19 pandemic (2011-2018). Oncomine TCR Beta short-read sequencing was applied to DNA from cultured CD4+ T cells. Scientists extracted genomic DNA from CD4+ T cells grown in culture. TCRdb re-called the PCR reads through MiXCR, storing one row per CDR3 protein. The repertoire holds around 6,900 distinct CDR3 sequences, approximately 34% seen once, with about a third in the top ten. CDR3 length: 13 residues. Per the germline V gene, CDR1 is LNHDA and CDR2 is SQIVND (reference sequence). The ends were cut back, 6 bases at V and 0 bases at J, with 8 bases in the middle. About this clonotype: Its specificity is not known.

The sample was CD4+ T cells from blood, cultured in vitro. The source of this sequence is a human donor in good health. This chain joins TRBV19 and TRBJ1-1; TRBD1 is a possible D gene (5 bases). In nucleotides, the CDR3 is TGTGCCAGTAGGACAGAGGTGAACACTGAAGCTTTCTTT. Its translation is CASRTEVNTEAFF.